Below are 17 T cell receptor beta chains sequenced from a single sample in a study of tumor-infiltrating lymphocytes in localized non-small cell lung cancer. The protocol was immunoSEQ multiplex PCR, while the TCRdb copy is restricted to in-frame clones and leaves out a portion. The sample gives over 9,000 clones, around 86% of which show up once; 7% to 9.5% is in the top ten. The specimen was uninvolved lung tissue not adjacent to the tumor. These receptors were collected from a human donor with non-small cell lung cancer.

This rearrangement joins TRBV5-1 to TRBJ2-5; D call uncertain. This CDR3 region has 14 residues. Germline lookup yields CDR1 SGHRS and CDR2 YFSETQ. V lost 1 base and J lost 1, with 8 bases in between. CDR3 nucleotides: TGCGCCAGCAGCTTGATTCAGTCCCAAGAGACCCAGTACTTC. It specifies CASSLIQSQETQYF.

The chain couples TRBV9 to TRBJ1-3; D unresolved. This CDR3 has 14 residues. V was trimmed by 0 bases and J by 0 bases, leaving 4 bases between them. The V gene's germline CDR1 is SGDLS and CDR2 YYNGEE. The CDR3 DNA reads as TGTGCCAGCAGCGTAGAGCACTCTGGAAACACCATATATTTT. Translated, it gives CASSVEHSGNTIYF. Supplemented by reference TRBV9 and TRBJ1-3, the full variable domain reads DSGVTQTPKHLITATGQRVTLRCSPRSGDLSVYWYQQSLDQGLQFLIQYYNGEERAKGNILERFSAQQFPDLHSELNLSSLELGDSALYFCASSVEHSGNTIYFGEGSWLTVV.

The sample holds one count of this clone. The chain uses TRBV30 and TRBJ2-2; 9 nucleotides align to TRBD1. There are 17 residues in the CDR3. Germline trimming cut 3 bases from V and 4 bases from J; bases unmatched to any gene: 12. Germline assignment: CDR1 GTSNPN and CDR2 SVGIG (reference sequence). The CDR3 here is CAWRGTGRTVSTGELFF. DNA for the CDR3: TGTGCCTGGAGAGGGACAGGGCGGACCGTCAGCACCGGGGAGCTGTTTTTT.

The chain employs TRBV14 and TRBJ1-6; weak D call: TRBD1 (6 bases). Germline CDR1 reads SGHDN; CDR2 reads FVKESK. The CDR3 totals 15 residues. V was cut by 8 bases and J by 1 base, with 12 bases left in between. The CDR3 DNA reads TGTGCCAGCGAACAGGGTGGGTCCTATAATTCACCCCTCCACTTT. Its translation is CASEQGGSYNSPLHF.

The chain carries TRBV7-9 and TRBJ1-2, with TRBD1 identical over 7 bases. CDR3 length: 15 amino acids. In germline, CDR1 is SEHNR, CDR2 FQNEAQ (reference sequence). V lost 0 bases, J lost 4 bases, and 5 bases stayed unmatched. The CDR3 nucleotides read TGTGCCAGCAGCTTAGCAGGGGGCCCCTTCTATGGCTACACCTTC. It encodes CASSLAGGPFYGYTF.

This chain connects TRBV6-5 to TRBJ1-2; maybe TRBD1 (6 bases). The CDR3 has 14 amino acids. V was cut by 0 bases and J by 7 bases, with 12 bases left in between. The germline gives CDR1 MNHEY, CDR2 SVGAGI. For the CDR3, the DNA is TGTGCCAGCAGTTACTCACGGGGGGCCTCTGGCTACACCTTC. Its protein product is CASSYSRGASGYTF.

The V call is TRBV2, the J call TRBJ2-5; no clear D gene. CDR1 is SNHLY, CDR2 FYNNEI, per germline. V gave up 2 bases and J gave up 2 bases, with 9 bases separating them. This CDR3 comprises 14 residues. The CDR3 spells CASSERDLQETQYF. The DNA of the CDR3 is TGTGCCAGCAGTGAACGAGACTTACAAGAGACCCAGTACTTC.

The CDR3 DNA reads TGCAGCTCCCGGGTAGCGGGGGTAAATGAGCAGTTCTTC. Translating it yields CSSRVAGVNEQFF. The chain recombines TRBV29-1 with TRBJ2-1; 9 bases match TRBD2. Germline V gene sequence: CDR1 SQVTM, CDR2 ANQGSEA. The ends lost 8 bases at V and 7 bases at J; junction bases unmatched: 9. The CDR3 is made up of 13 amino acids.

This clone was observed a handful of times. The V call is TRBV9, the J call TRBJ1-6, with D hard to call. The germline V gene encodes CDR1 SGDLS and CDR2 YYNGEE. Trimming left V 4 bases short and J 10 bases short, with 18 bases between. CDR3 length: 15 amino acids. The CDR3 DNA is TGTGCCAGCAGCCCCCCTGGCGCGGCGGGATCACCCCTCCACTTT. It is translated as CASSPPGAAGSPLHF.

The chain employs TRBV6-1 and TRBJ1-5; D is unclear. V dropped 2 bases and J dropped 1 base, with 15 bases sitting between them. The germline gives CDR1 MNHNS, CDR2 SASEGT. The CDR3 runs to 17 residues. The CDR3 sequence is CASSETGGQISNQPQHF. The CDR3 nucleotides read TGTGCCAGCAGTGAAACGGGAGGCCAGATAAGCAATCAGCCCCAGCATTTT.

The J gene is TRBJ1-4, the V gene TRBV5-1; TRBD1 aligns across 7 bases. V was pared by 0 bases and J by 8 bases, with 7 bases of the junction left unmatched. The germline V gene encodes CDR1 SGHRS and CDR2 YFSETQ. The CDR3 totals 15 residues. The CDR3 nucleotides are TGCGCCAGCAGCTTGGTAATAGGGGGCGGCGAAAAACTGTTTTTT. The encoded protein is CASSLVIGGGEKLFF.

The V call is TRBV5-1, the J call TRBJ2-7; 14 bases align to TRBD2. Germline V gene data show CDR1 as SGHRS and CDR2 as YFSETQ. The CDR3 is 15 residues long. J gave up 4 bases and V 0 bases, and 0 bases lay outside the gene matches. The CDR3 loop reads CASSLGLAGGYEQYF. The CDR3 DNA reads TGCGCCAGCAGCTTGGGACTAGCGGGGGGGTACGAGCAGTACTTC.

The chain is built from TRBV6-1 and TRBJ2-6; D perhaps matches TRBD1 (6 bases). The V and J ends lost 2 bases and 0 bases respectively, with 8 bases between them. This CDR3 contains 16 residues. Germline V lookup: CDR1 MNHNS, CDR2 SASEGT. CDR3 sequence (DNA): TGTGCCAGCAGTGAATGGGACAACTCTGGGGCCAACGTCCTGACTTTC. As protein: CASSEWDNSGANVLTF.

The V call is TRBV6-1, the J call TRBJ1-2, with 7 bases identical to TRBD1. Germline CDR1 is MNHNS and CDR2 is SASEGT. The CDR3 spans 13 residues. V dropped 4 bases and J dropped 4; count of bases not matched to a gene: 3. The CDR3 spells CASSGQGSYGYTF. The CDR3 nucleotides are TGTGCCAGCAGTGGACAGGGAAGCTATGGCTACACCTTC.

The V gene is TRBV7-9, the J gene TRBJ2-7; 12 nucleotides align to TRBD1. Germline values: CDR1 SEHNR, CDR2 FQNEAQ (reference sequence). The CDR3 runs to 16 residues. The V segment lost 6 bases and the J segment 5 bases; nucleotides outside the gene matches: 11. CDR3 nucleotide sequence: TGTGCCAGCAGACCGACGGGGGGACAGGGGGCTCACGAGCAGTACTTC. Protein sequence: CASRPTGGQGAHEQYF. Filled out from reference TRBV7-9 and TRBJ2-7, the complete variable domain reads DTGVSQNPRHKITKRGQNVTFRCDPISEHNRLYWYRQTLGQGPEFLTYFQNEAQLEKSRLLSDRFSAERPKGSFSTLEIQRTEQGDSAMYLCASRPTGGQGAHEQYFGPGTRLTVT.

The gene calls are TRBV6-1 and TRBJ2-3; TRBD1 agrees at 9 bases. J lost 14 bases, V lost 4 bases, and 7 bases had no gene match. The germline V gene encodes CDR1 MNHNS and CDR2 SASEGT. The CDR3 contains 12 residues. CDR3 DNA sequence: TGTGCCAGCAGTGGGACAGGGGCGAGATTGTATTTT. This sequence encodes CASSGTGARLYF.

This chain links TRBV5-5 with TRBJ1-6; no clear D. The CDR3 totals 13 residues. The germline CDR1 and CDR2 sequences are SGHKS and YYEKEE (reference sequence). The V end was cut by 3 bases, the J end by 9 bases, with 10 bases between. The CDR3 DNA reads TGTGCCAGCAGCTCCATATCGGTTTCACCCCTCCACTTT. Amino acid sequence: CASSSISVSPLHF.